This T cell receptor beta chain was recovered during a study of blood T cells in healthy people across ages. Across the study: Researchers report that template switching captured about one barcoded beta molecule per two T cells. Study findings and constraints: CMV infection status of these donors was not known.

This clonotype was recorded a few times. Its antigen is not identified. A J-beta primer mix and a sample-barcoded 5' primer were used in a second PCR of roughly 6 to 11 cycles. MiXCR, applied by TCRdb to the 5' RACE reads, yields one record per CDR3 protein. The data show around 1,900,000 distinct CDR3 sequences, 30% to 40% seen once. This CDR3 has 14 residues. CDR1 SGHTA and CDR2 FQGTGA come from the germline V gene. J was trimmed by 1 base and V by 4 bases; bases with no gene match: 3. Isolation of PBMCs gave at least 7 million cells per sample. The receptor comes from a human donor in good health. V is TRBV7-3 and J is TRBJ2-7; 8 positions match TRBD1. The sample was blood. This CDR3 is CASSCRTGSYEQYF. The CDR3 DNA follows: TGTGCCAGCAGCTGTCGGACAGGGTCCTACGAGCAGTACTTC.